This is a list of T cell receptor beta chains from one sample in a study of the immune and genomic landscape of osteosarcoma. Some clones are missing from TCRdb's copy, which holds only in-frame ones; the method was immunoSEQ multiplex PCR. This sample carries about 410 clones, 83% of them seen once, and the ten largest clones take less than 10%. Sample: tumor tissue from a local recurrence in the humerus. All receptors come from a woman between 18 and 29 years old with osteosarcoma. The CDR3 runs from the conserved cysteine through the conserved F or W. A D gene is named only where the DNA matches it firmly. Not every row has a clone size; where given, it reads once, few, many or a size class.

d_gene,abundance,v_gene,j_gene,CDR3nt,CDR3aa
.,.,TRBV21-1,TRBJ1-4,TGTGCCAGCGAGGCCCGGACAGGAAATGAAAAACTGTTTTTT,CASEARTGNEKLFF
.,.,TRBV5-6,TRBJ2-7,TGTGCCAGCAGCCTAGCCGGTATCGACGAGCAGTACTTC,CASSLAGIDEQYF
.,.,TRBV29-1,TRBJ1-1,TGCAGCCGCGGGGGGGGACCCTATGAGGTGTACACTGAAGCTTTCTTT,CSRGGGPYEVYTEAFF
TRBD1,hyperexpanded,TRBV9,TRBJ2-7,TGTGCCAGCAGCGTAGGCCCGGGACAGGGGGCCCACGAGCAGTACTTC,CASSVGPGQGAHEQYF
.,.,TRBV30,TRBJ1-5,TGTGCCTGGAGCCGGGCTTTGGGGCAGCCCCAGCATTTT,CAWSRALGQPQHF
.,.,TRBV30,TRBJ1-3,TGTGCCTGGAGTGTACATAAGAGCGGAAGCTCTGGAAACACCATATATTTT,CAWSVHKSGSSGNTIYF
.,.,TRBV4-1,TRBJ2-1,TGCGCCAGCAGCCAAGACAGGGGCAGCGACAATGAGCAGTTCTTC,CASSQDRGSDNEQFF
.,.,TRBV11-2,TRBJ2-5,TGTGCCAGCAGCGCAGAGAGGGGAGAGACCCAGTACTTC,CASSAERGETQYF
.,.,TRBV5-6,TRBJ2-1,TGTGCCAGCGACCAAGGGGCAGGAAGTACCCATGAGCAGTTCTTC,CASDQGAGSTHEQFF
.,.,TRBV25-1,TRBJ1-2,TGTGCCAGCAGTGAATTAGGGGATAACTATGGCTACACCTTC,CASSELGDNYGYTF
TRBD2,.,TRBV5-1,TRBJ2-5,TGCGCCAGCAGCTTGGGTGGAACTACTAGCGGGGTTTCCCAGTACTTC,CASSLGGTTSGVSQYF
.,.,TRBV27,TRBJ2-3,TGTGCCAGCACCCCACTCTCTGGCGTGCGGGATACGCAGTATTTT,CASTPLSGVRDTQYF
.,few,TRBV7-8,TRBJ2-2,TGTGCCAGCAGCCGAGGACAGCCGAACACCGGGGAGCTGTTTTTT,CASSRGQPNTGELFF
.,few,TRBV6-6,TRBJ2-7,TGTGCCAGCACAGCCTTAAGCTCCTACGAGCAGTACTTC,CASTALSSYEQYF
TRBD1,.,TRBV9,TRBJ2-7,TGTGCCAGCAGCGTAAGGACAGGGGGCCCCCACGAGCAGTACTTC,CASSVRTGGPHEQYF
.,.,TRBV7-3,TRBJ2-1,TGTGCCAGCAGCAGAGATAGCGGACCCGCGGGCCGACTCTCCTACAATGAGCAGTTCTTC,CASSRDSGPAGRLSYNEQFF
TRBD2,.,TRBV4-2,TRBJ2-3,TGTGCCAGCAGCCAAGGAGGAGCGGGGGCGCCAGGGGATACGCAGTATTTT,CASSQGGAGAPGDTQYF
.,.,TRBV7-8,TRBJ1-1,TGTGCCAGCAGCGCCGAATTAGGGCGGGATGAAGCTTTCTTT,CASSAELGRDEAFF
TRBD2,.,TRBV9,TRBJ2-3,TGTGCCAGCAGCCCCCGAGCGGGGGGCGAAACAGATACGCAGTATTTT,CASSPRAGGETDTQYF
.,.,TRBV19,TRBJ2-5,TGTGCCAGTAGCCTCATACTTGAAGTGGAGACCCAGTACTTC,CASSLILEVETQYF
TRBD2,.,TRBV5-1,TRBJ2-7,TGCGCCAGCAGCCCCCGGGTTGGCGGGAGCTCCTACGAGCAGTACTTC,CASSPRVGGSSYEQYF
.,.,TRBV15,TRBJ2-7,TGTGCCACCAGCGGGTCAGGGGTAGTTTCCTCCTACGAGCAGTACTTC,CATSGSGVVSSYEQYF
.,once,TRBV19,TRBJ2-1,TGTGCCAGTAGTATGGGCAATGAGCAGTTCTTC,CASSMGNEQFF
.,.,TRBV5-6,TRBJ2-1,TGTGCCAGCAGCTTCTTTACCGGGACTGGACACAATGAGCAGTTCTTC,CASSFFTGTGHNEQFF
TRBD1,.,TRBV2,TRBJ1-5,TGTGCCAGCACGGGACAGGGGTCCGGCAATCAGCCCCAGCATTTT,CASTGQGSGNQPQHF